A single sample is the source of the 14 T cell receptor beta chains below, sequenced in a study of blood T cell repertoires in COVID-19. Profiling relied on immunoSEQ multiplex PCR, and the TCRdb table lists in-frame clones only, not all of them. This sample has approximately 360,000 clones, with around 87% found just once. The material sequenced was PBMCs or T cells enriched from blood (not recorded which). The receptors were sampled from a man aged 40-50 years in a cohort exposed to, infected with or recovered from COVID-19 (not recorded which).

The CDR3 loop is CAWTRVPTEAFF. CDR3 sequence (DNA): TGTGCCTGGACTCGGGTACCCACTGAAGCTTTCTTT. The chain joins TRBV30 to TRBJ1-1; unclear D gene. Trimming took 4 bases from V and 4 from J, leaving 10 bases between them. CDR1 is GTSNPN and CDR2 is SVGIG in the germline V gene (reference sequence). This CDR3 region has 12 residues. The complete variable domain, with remaining parts taken from reference TRBV30 and TRBJ1-1, reads SQTIHQWPATLVQPVGSPLSLECTVEGTSNPNLYWYRQAAGRGLQLLFYSVGIGQISSEVPQNLSASRPQDRQFILSSKKLLLSDSGFYLCAWTRVPTEAFFGQGTRLTVV.

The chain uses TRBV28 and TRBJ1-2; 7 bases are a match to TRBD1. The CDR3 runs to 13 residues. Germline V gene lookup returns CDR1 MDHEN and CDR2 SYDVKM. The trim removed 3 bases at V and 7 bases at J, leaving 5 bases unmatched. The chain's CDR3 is CASSLHRGVGYTF. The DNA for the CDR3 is TGTGCCAGCAGTTTGCACAGGGGCGTTGGCTACACCTTC.

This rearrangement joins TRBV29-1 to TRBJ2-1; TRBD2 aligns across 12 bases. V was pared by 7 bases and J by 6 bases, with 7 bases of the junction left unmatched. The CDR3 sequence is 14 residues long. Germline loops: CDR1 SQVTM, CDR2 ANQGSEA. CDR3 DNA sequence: TGCAGCGCGCGGACTAGCGGGATCCCCAATGAGCAGTTCTTC. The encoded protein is CSARTSGIPNEQFF.

The CDR3 DNA reads TGCGCCAGCAGCTCAAGCGCCCAGGGCGGCTATGGCTACACCTTC. It codes for CASSSSAQGGYGYTF. The chain has TRBV5-1 and TRBJ1-2, with a weak D call TRBD1 (5 bases). Looked up from germline, CDR1 is SGHRS and CDR2 is YFSETQ. The CDR3 extends over 15 amino acids. V was trimmed by 3 bases and J by 4 bases, leaving 16 bases between them.

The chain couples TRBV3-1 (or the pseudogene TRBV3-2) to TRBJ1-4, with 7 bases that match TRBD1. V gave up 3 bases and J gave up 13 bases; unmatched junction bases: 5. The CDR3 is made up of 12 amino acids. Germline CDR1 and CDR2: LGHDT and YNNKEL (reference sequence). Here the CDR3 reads CASSQGSGGLFF. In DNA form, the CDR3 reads TGTGCCAGCAGCCAGGGGTCAGGGGGACTGTTTTTT.

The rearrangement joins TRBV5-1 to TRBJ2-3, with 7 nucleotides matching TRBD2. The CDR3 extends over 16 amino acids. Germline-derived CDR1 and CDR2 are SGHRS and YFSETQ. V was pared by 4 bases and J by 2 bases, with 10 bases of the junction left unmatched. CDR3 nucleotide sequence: TGCGCCAGCAGCCCGACCCCGAGCGGGACCACAGATACGCAGTATTTT. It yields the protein CASSPTPSGTTDTQYF.

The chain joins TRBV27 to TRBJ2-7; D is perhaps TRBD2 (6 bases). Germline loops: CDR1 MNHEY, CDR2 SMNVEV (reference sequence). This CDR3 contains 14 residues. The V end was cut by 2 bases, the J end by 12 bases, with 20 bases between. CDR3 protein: CASSLRGSGGVGYF. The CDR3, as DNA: TGTGCCAGCAGTTTAAGGGGTTCCGGGGGAGTGGGGTACTTC.

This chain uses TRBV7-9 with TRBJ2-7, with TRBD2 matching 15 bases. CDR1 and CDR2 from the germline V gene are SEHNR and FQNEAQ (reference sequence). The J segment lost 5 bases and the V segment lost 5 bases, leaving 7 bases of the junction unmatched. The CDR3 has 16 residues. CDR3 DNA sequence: TGTGCCAGCAGCCCGAGGACTAGCGGGAGGGTCAACGAGCAGTACTTC. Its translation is CASSPRTSGRVNEQYF.

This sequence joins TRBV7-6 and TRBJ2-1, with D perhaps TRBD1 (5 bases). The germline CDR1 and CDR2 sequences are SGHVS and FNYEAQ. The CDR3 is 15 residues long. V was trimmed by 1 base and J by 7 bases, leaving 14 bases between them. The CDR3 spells CASSLVLGVRNEQFF. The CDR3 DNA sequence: TGTGCCAGCAGCTTAGTTTTAGGGGTTAGGAATGAGCAGTTCTTC.

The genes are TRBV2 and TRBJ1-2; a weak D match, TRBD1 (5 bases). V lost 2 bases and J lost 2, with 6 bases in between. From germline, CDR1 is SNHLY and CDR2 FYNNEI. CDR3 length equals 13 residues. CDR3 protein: CASSEQGNYGYTF. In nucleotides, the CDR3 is TGTGCCAGCAGTGAACAGGGCAACTATGGCTACACCTTC.

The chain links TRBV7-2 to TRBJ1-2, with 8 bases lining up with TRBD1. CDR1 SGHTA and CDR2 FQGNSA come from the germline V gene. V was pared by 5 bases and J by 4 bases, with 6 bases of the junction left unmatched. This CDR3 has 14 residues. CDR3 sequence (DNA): TGTGCCAGCAGCACCTACAGGGGGGCCTATGGCTACACCTTC. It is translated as CASSTYRGAYGYTF.

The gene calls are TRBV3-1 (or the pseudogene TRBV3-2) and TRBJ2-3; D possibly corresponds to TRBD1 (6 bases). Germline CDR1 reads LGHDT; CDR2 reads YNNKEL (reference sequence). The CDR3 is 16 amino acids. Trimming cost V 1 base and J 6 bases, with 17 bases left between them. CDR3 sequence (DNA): TGTGCCAGCAGCCAAGTAGGGGTAGGGGGTTTTGATACGCAGTATTTT. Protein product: CASSQVGVGGFDTQYF.

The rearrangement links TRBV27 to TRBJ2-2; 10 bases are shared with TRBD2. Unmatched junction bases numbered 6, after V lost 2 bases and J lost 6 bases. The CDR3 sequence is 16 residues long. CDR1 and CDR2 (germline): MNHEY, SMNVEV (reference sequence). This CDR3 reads CASSLVPAGGPGELFF. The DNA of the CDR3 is TGTGCCAGCAGTTTAGTCCCAGCGGGAGGGCCCGGGGAGCTGTTTTTT.

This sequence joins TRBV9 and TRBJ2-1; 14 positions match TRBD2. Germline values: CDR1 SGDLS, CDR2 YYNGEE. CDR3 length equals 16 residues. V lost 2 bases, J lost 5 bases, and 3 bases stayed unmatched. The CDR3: CASSVGLAGGDNEQFF. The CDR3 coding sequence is TGTGCCAGCAGCGTTGGACTAGCGGGAGGTGACAATGAGCAGTTCTTC.